The 6 T cell receptor beta chains listed next were all sequenced from one sample in a study of graft-versus-host responses after intestinal transplantation. Profiling relied on immunoSEQ multiplex PCR, and the TCRdb table lists in-frame clones only, not all of them. Of about 20,000 clones in the sample, roughly 86% were seen once. The sequenced sample was PBMCs, obtained roughly 32 weeks after intestinal transplant. The receptors were gathered from a human patient who received an intestinal transplant, so some T cells may come from the graft donor.

The J gene is TRBJ2-1, the V gene TRBV7-6; tentative D call: TRBD2 (6 bases). Per germline, CDR1 SGHVS and CDR2 FNYEAQ. Trimming pared 2 bases from V and 6 bases from J, leaving 8 bases between. This CDR3 is built from 13 residues. This CDR3 reads CASSLSGGNEQFF. In nucleotides, the CDR3 is TGTGCCAGCAGCTTATCCGGGGGCAATGAGCAGTTCTTC. Full variable domain (rest looked up from reference TRBV7-6 and TRBJ2-1): GAGVSQSPRYKVTKRGQDVALRCDPISGHVSLYWYRQALGQGPEFLTYFNYEAQQDKSGLPNDRFSAERPEGSISTLTIQRTEQRDSAMYRCASSLSGGNEQFFGPGTRLTVL.

This clone was detected once. This chain links TRBV7-6 with TRBJ2-5; D possibly uses TRBD1 or TRBD2 (6 bases each). V shed 4 bases and J shed 1 base, with 16 bases lying between them. The CDR3 covers 16 residues. Per germline, CDR1 SGHVS and CDR2 FNYEAQ. CDR3 region: CASSWRDNQPQETQYF. Here the CDR3 DNA reads TGTGCCAGCAGCTGGCGGGACAACCAACCCCAAGAGACCCAGTACTTC. The complete variable domain, with remaining parts taken from reference TRBV7-6 and TRBJ2-5, reads GAGVSQSPRYKVTKRGQDVALRCDPISGHVSLYWYRQALGQGPEFLTYFNYEAQQDKSGLPNDRFSAERPEGSISTLTIQRTEQRDSAMYRCASSWRDNQPQETQYFGPGTRLLVL.

The rearrangement uses TRBV27 and TRBJ1-5, with 7 nucleotides matching TRBD1. The CDR3 covers 16 residues. V dropped 5 bases and J dropped 1; count of bases not matched to a gene: 8. CDR1 MNHEY and CDR2 SMNVEV come from the germline V gene (reference sequence). In DNA form, the CDR3 reads TGTGCCAGCAGTCCCTCGACAGGGTGGAGCAATCAGCCCCAGCATTTT. Translating gives CASSPSTGWSNQPQHF.

Written as DNA, the CDR3 is TGCAGCGTTTCCCAGGGAAAGAGCACTGAAGCTTTCTTT. Translation gives CSVSQGKSTEAFF. This sequence joins TRBV29-1 and TRBJ1-1, with a possible D match to TRBD1 (5 bases). The V gene's germline CDR1 is SQVTM and CDR2 ANQGSEA. This CDR3 has 13 amino acids. Trimming removed 5 bases at V and 4 bases at J, with 14 bases between.

V is TRBV12-5 and J is TRBJ2-5, with D perhaps given as TRBD1 or TRBD2 (6 bases each). The germline CDR1 and CDR2 sequences are LGHNT and FRNRAP. CDR3 length: 17 residues. Trimming pared 0 bases from V and 2 bases from J, leaving 16 bases between. In nucleotides, the CDR3 is TGTGCTAGTGGTTTGGTTCCGACTAGTAGGGGGCAAGAGACCCAGTACTTC. It yields the protein CASGLVPTSRGQETQYF.

The chain carries TRBV6-5 and TRBJ1-5; D is uncertain. This CDR3 is built from 13 residues. Trimming stripped 4 bases from V and 9 bases from J, with 13 bases between. Germline V gene data show CDR1 as MNHEY and CDR2 as SVGAGI. CDR3: CASSWEAKRPQHF. CDR3 nucleotides: TGTGCCAGCAGTTGGGAGGCGAAAAGGCCCCAGCATTTT.